The T cell receptor (beta chain) described here comes from a study of blood T cell repertoires in COVID-19. Looking at the study overall: Spain, Italy and the United States supplied samples that represented acute and convalescent COVID-19. T cells, B-cell-depleted T cells, or PBMCs supplied cDNA or gDNA.

The CDR3 is made up of 15 amino acids. The ends lost 4 bases at V and 3 bases at J; junction bases unmatched: 10. Looked up from germline, CDR1 is SGHRS and CDR2 is YFSETQ. This clone has just one count. In the original analysis: Estimation of nucleated cell counts relied on the amplification of reference gene primers. Clones were sequenced by immunoSEQ multiplex PCR, and TCRdb holds only the in-frame ones, with some missing. V and J calls and clone size come straight from that table; D and trimming were deduced from the DNA. This sample has 45,000 to 65,000 clones, with 90% to 95% found just once. The TCR comes from a human donor in a cohort sampled during active COVID-19. Specimen: peripheral blood. V is TRBV5-1 and J is TRBJ2-7, with 7 bases fitting TRBD1. The CDR3 DNA reads TGCGCCAGCAGCCCCGGGACAGTTTTGGGCTACGAGCAGTACTTC. Translating gives CASSPGTVLGYEQYF.